The clone carrying this TCR beta chain was seen only a few times. Trimming shortened V by 0 bases and J by 5 bases, and 13 bases separated the two germline ends. The length of the CDR3 is 15 residues. Germline V gene lookup returns CDR1 LNHNV and CDR2 YYDKDF (reference sequence). TCRdb reprocessed the 5' RACE reads with MiXCR, giving one entry per CDR3 protein. The sample includes 300,000 to 400,000 distinct CDR3 sequences, around 15% of them seen just once. These data belong to a study of T-cell memory formation after mild COVID-19. Sequenced input: PBMCs or a T cell subset sorted from them (not recorded which). The TCR comes from a young man who had mild COVID-19 (a few samples of this study predate the infection). Cell type and time point are not known. V gene TRBV15 combines with J gene TRBJ1-2; D is unresolved. For the CDR3, the DNA is TGTGCCACCAGCAGAGATCTAAGGACGGATTATGGCTACACCTTC. Residues: CATSRDLRTDYGYTF. The whole variable domain, filled in from reference TRBV15 and TRBJ1-2, reads DAMVIQNPRYQVTQFGKPVTLSCSQTLNHNVMYWYQQKSSQAPKLLFHYYDKDFNNEADTPDNFQSRRPNTSFCFLDIRSPGLGDTAMYLCATSRDLRTDYGYTFGSGTRLTVV.